The present T cell receptor beta chain was sequenced within a study of control samples from healthy donors and cancer patients. The data were produced by immunoSEQ multiplex PCR, yet TCRdb's version contains in-frame clones alone and is incomplete. The top ten clones hold less than 4.5% of a sample with some 130,000 clones, less than 95% of them seen once. Looked up from germline, CDR1 is LGHNA and CDR2 is YSLEER. With V trimmed by 0 bases and J by 4 bases, 0 bases remained unmatched. The CDR3 is 13 amino acids. As regards this clone: This specimen includes other DNA sequences encoding the same CDR3.

The V call is TRBV4-3, the J call TRBJ2-7, with 7 nucleotides matching TRBD2. The sequence came from a man younger than 45 in good health. The sample consisted of blood. The CDR3 is CASSQEGGYEQYF. CDR3 nucleotides: TGCGCCAGCAGCCAAGAGGGGGGGTACGAGCAGTACTTC.